Listed below are T cell receptor beta chains from one sample, sequenced in a study of post-analysis software for immune sequencing data. TCRdb itself ran the PCR reads through MiXCR, one entry per CDR3 protein. Of hundreds of thousands of distinct CDR3 sequences in the sample, roughly 29% were seen once. The sequencing sample was made of blood. The source of these receptors is a girl aged 5-17 years with multiple sclerosis. Each CDR3 is given with its conserved first and last residue. Fields, in order: V gene, J gene, CDR3 protein.

>TRBV20-1|TRBJ2-4
CSARDLGRADIQYF
>TRBV20-1|TRBJ1-5
CSAQSRGFNQPQHF
>TRBV2|TRBJ2-7
CASSLARGTDRAPYEQYF
>TRBV12-3/TRBV12-4|TRBJ2-7
CASSRFRTGSYEQYF
>TRBV5-4|TRBJ2-2
CASSHKEGTGELFF
>TRBV20-1|TRBJ2-1
CSARDTIPGTSEGFSYNEQFF
>TRBV4-3|TRBJ2-7
CASSQASGRREQYF
>TRBV6-2/TRBV6-3|TRBJ1-2
CASSSDRANYGYTF
>TRBV6-6|TRBJ2-1
CASSFSGLASLYNEQFF
>TRBV20-1|TRBJ2-7
CSARNSRGARVFDYEQYF
>TRBV4-1|TRBJ2-6
CASSQRAGANVLTF
>TRBV6-2/TRBV6-3|TRBJ2-6
CASSYRALRANVLTF
>TRBV24-1|TRBJ2-7
CATSDFGQGDFYEQYF
>TRBV6-5|TRBJ1-2
CASIRTGLYGYTF
>TRBV19|TRBJ2-7
CASSSTGASRYEQYF
>TRBV7-9|TRBJ2-1
CASSLSGPEQFF
>TRBV7-9|TRBJ2-3
CASSPLGDNPLDTQYF
>TRBV4-3|TRBJ2-3
CASSQDRAGGRDTQYF
>TRBV7-8|TRBJ2-1
CASSLPAGGLGSNEQFF
>TRBV20-1|TRBJ2-4
CSARRQGLGIQYF
>TRBV3-1|TRBJ1-5
CASSQGRNNQPQHF
>TRBV7-2|TRBJ2-7
CASSLSRGLYEQYF
>TRBV20-1|TRBJ2-1
CSAPASIAGDSYNEQFF
>TRBV24-1|TRBJ1-5
CATSRKGTHQPQHF
>TRBV20-1|TRBJ1-2
CSARGDRAFGYTF
>TRBV5-1|TRBJ1-4
CASSLGGRVEKLFF
>TRBV25-1|TRBJ2-1
CASSSSGSIVDNEQFF
>TRBV28|TRBJ2-6
CASTSLRGRGGANVLTF
>TRBV20-1|TRBJ1-2
CSAPPGFDYGYTF
>TRBV4-1|TRBJ1-6
CASSPDRGGVLNSPLHF
>TRBV10-3|TRBJ2-5
CAVKGSLQETQYF
>TRBV29-1|TRBJ2-2
CSVEVTGGFNTGELFF
>TRBV29-1|TRBJ1-2
CSVGERQGNYGYTF
>TRBV4-3|TRBJ1-6
CASSLRPGQGQSSYNSPLHF
>TRBV6-4|TRBJ1-5
CASNLKRSERQPQHF
>TRBV20-1|TRBJ2-5
CSALRVGQGLRETQYF
>TRBV7-8|TRBJ2-1
CASSLPRNEQFF
>TRBV29-1|TRBJ2-2
CSVPGQGNTGELFF
>TRBV27|TRBJ2-7
CASSQLTSGGIYEQYF
>TRBV28|TRBJ2-5
CASRRDRGYQETQYF
>TRBV7-9|TRBJ2-7
CASSFHRDSSSYEQYF
>TRBV15|TRBJ2-5
CATSRSQGAEETQYF
>TRBV10-3|TRBJ2-1
CATRGAPGNNEQFF
>TRBV4-1|TRBJ2-7
CASSQVWGGVIQEQYF
>TRBV27|TRBJ2-2
CASSLSVYTVNTGELFF
>TRBV5-1|TRBJ2-3
CASSSAGLAGGTDTQYF
>TRBV12-3/TRBV12-4|TRBJ1-1
CASLLTGVNTEAFF
>TRBV24-1|TRBJ2-3
CATSGSQKDTDTQYF
>TRBV7-2|TRBJ1-6
CASRNRGDGSNSPLHF
>TRBV20-1|TRBJ1-5
CSARDLKQANQPQHF
>TRBV7-2|TRBJ2-1
CASSPGPYNEQFF
>TRBV4-3|TRBJ2-7
CASSQDLGTSSYEQYF
>TRBV11-2|TRBJ2-4
CASSLGTNLAKNIQYF
>TRBV7-9|.
CASTGDRLGEQYF